This TCR beta chain derives from a study of T cell repertoires in cytomegalovirus infection. For the study at large: Well-studied HLA-B-restricted CMV epitopes were used in the study alongside recently identified HLA-C-restricted ones. Both a matching HLA type and CMV infection were indicated by public TCR beta signatures. Study conclusions and caveats: Dominating the ex vivo response were HLA-C-restricted CMV-specific TCR beta clonotypes.

A single record per CDR3 protein comes from TCRdb applying MiXCR to the reads. The sample shows fewer than 1,000,000 distinct CDR3 sequences, around 32% of them seen only once. This clonotype was found a few times. Its antigen is unknown. Trimming cost V 3 bases and J 4 bases; bases outside gene matches: 6. This CDR3 has 15 residues. The source was cultured CD8+ T cells from PBMCs, collected from culture after CMV antigen stimulation. The chain recombines TRBV12-3 or TRBV12-4 with TRBJ2-7; 10 bases agree with TRBD1. This clonotype originated in a human donor in good health (CMV status not recorded). Some clones in this sample may be carry-over from other donors' samples. The CDR3 reads CASSFPGQGPYEQYV. In DNA, the CDR3 is TGTGCCAGCAGTTTCCCGGGACAGGGGCCTTACGAGCAGTACGTC.